This T cell receptor beta chain is from a study of OX40 agonist ivuxolimab in advanced cancers. General study findings and limits: Expanded clones tended on average to be more numerous among CD8+ T cells than CD4+.

This clone was recorded only once. The antigen remains undetermined. This table comes from immunoSEQ multiplex PCR, and its TCRdb copy is limited to in-frame clones, with some not included. The sample records fewer than 75,000 clones, more than 75% being singletons. At baseline, cycle 4 day 1, and cycle 7 day 1, blood was sampled. This sample comprised CD4+ or CD8+ T cells sorted from blood, obtained in a trial of the OX40 agonist ivuxolimab. The sequence derives from an adult with an advanced solid tumor such as melanoma, head and neck, liver or kidney cancer.

The CDR3 coding sequence is TGTGCCACCCTGGGGGGGTACGTAGCTTTCTTT. Protein: CATLGGYVAFF. The chain employs TRBV28 and TRBJ1-1; weak D call: TRBD1 (5 bases). V gave up 10 bases and J gave up 10 bases, with 16 bases separating them. Germline V gene data show CDR1 as MDHEN and CDR2 as SYDVKM. The CDR3 extends over 11 amino acids. Looking up the rest from reference TRBV28 and TRBJ1-1 gives the full variable domain: DVKVTQSSRYLVKRTGEKVFLECVQDMDHENMFWYRQDPGLGLRLIYFSYDVKMKEKGDIPEGYSVSREKKERFSLILESASTNQTSMYLCATLGGYVAFFGQGTRLTVV.